The 12 T cell receptor beta chains below come from one sample, sequenced in a study of blood T cell repertoires in COVID-19. Assay: immunoSEQ multiplex PCR; the TCRdb copy retains only in-frame clones and omits some. The repertoire holds about 30,000 clones, with around 84% as singletons. Sequences were obtained from peripheral blood. Every receptor here comes from a man between 70 and 80 years old with acute or convalescent COVID-19.

This clone was observed a few times. This chain joins TRBV19 and TRBJ2-3, with D unclear. The germline V and J ends were trimmed by 5 bases and 5 bases, with 5 bases remaining between them. The CDR3 totals 11 residues. Germline V gives CDR1 LNHDA, CDR2 SQIVND (reference sequence). CDR3 sequence: CASSEVDTQYF. CDR3 nucleotides: TGTGCCAGTAGTGAGGTAGATACGCAGTATTTT.

This rearrangement joins TRBV7-8 to TRBJ2-1, with D possibly TRBD2 on 6 matching bases. CDR1 is SGHVS and CDR2 is FQNEAQ in the germline V gene. V lost 1 base, J lost 1 base, and 8 bases lay in between. The CDR3 is 15 amino acids. This CDR3 reads CASSLESGSYNEQFF. The CDR3 coding sequence is TGTGCCAGCAGCTTAGAAAGCGGGTCCTACAATGAGCAGTTCTTC.

The chain couples TRBV12-3 or TRBV12-4 to TRBJ1-1; possibly TRBD1 for D (5 bases). CDR3 length: 13 residues. With 3 bases removed from V and 1 base from J, the gap between germline ends came to 6 bases. The CDR3 reads CASSFQGNTEAFF. CDR3 nucleotides: TGTGCCAGCAGTTTTCAGGGGAACACTGAAGCTTTCTTT.

The V and J genes are TRBV2 and TRBJ1-1; 8 nucleotides agree with TRBD1. Germline CDR1 is SNHLY and CDR2 is FYNNEI. The CDR3 spans 15 residues. The junction had 8 bases not matched to a gene; V was cut back by 5 bases and J by 3 bases. The CDR3 protein is CASSTGGERDTEAFF. In DNA, the CDR3 is TGTGCCAGCAGTACAGGGGGGGAGAGGGACACTGAAGCTTTCTTT. Combining the CDR3 with reference TRBV2 and TRBJ1-1 gives the whole variable domain EPEVTQTPSHQVTQMGQEVILRCVPISNHLYFYWYRQILGQKVEFLVSFYNNEISEKSEIFDDQFSVERPDGSNFTLKIRSTKLEDSAMYFCASSTGGERDTEAFFGQGTRLTVV.

This clone was recorded at least ten times. The rearrangement joins TRBV3-1 (or the pseudogene TRBV3-2) to TRBJ1-4, with D unclear. The CDR3 covers 14 residues. Germline V gives CDR1 LGHDT, CDR2 YNNKEL (reference sequence). V was cut by 4 bases and J by 4 bases, with 10 bases left in between. The CDR3 nucleotides read TGTGCCAGCAGCCCCCAGGCAATTAATGAAAAACTGTTTTTT. It encodes CASSPQAINEKLFF.

DNA for the CDR3: TGTGCCAGCAGCCAGGGACTAGCCAATGAGCAGTTCTTC. Protein sequence: CASSQGLANEQFF. The rearrangement uses TRBV6-2 or TRBV6-3 and TRBJ2-1; 9 nucleotides line up with TRBD2. The V and J ends lost 6 bases and 6 bases, in that order; junction bases with no gene match: 3. The V gene's germline CDR1 is MNHEY and CDR2 SVGEGT. The CDR3 spans 13 residues.

This clone has more than one count but fewer than ten. The chain has TRBV6-5 and TRBJ2-7; D ambiguous. The CDR3 is 13 amino acids. Looked up from germline, CDR1 is MNHEY and CDR2 is SVGAGI. V was shortened by 6 bases and J by 0 bases, with 9 bases between the two germline ends. The CDR3 DNA reads TGTGCCAGCAGAATGGCTAGCTCCTACGAGCAGTACTTC. It specifies CASRMASSYEQYF.

The gene calls are TRBV24-1 and TRBJ1-1; perhaps TRBD1 as D (5 bases). V lost 9 bases and J 8 bases, leaving 18 bases between the germline ends. Germline lookup yields CDR1 KGHDR and CDR2 SFDVKD. There are 13 residues in the CDR3. The CDR3 sequence is CATRSRTGEEAFF. The CDR3 region has the DNA TGTGCCACCCGATCGAGGACGGGGGAAGAAGCTTTCTTT.

The chain employs TRBV15 and TRBJ1-1, with D unclear. The germline gives CDR1 LNHNV, CDR2 YYDKDF (reference sequence). CDR3 length equals 13 residues. V shed 5 bases and J shed 5 bases, with 12 bases lying between them. CDR3 bases: TGTGCCACCAGCGGCGGAAGGGAGACTGAAGCTTTCTTT. Translation: CATSGGRETEAFF.

CDR3 nucleotide sequence: TGTGCCAGCAGCTTTTCTGACAGGGGGGCCACTGAAGCTTTCTTT. Translating it yields CASSFSDRGATEAFF. The V call is TRBV7-9, the J call TRBJ1-1; 9 nucleotides line up with TRBD1. The CDR3 runs 15 residues. The V segment lost 3 bases and the J segment 4 bases; nucleotides outside the gene matches: 6. CDR1 and CDR2 from the germline V gene are SEHNR and FQNEAQ (reference sequence). The entire variable domain, with the rest obtained from reference TRBV7-9 and TRBJ1-1, is as follows: DTGVSQNPRHKITKRGQNVTFRCDPISEHNRLYWYRQTLGQGPEFLTYFQNEAQLEKSRLLSDRFSAERPKGSFSTLEIQRTEQGDSAMYLCASSFSDRGATEAFFGQGTRLTVV.

The rearrangement joins TRBV5-1 to TRBJ2-2; TRBD1 agrees at 8 bases. The CDR3 contains 15 residues. J gave up 3 bases and V 3 bases, and 4 bases lay outside the gene matches. Germline assignment: CDR1 SGHRS and CDR2 YFSETQ. This chain's CDR3 is CASSSRTGYTGELFF. The CDR3 bases are TGCGCCAGCAGCTCGCGGACAGGGTACACCGGGGAGCTGTTTTTT. The full variable domain, its missing parts supplied by reference TRBV5-1 and TRBJ2-2, is KAGVTQTPRYLIKTRGQQVTLSCSPISGHRSVSWYQQTPGQGLQFLFEYFSETQRNKGNFPGRFSGRQFSNSRSEMNVSTLELGDSALYLCASSSRTGYTGELFFGEGSRLTVL.

The chain recombines TRBV27 with TRBJ2-1, with 7 bases that match TRBD1. CDR1 is MNHEY and CDR2 is SMNVEV in the germline V gene (reference sequence). The V segment lost 6 bases and the J segment 2 bases; nucleotides outside the gene matches: 4. The CDR3 spans 14 residues. CDR3 amino acids: CASSPGTAYNEQFF. The CDR3 DNA is TGTGCCAGCAGCCCCGGGACAGCCTACAATGAGCAGTTCTTC.